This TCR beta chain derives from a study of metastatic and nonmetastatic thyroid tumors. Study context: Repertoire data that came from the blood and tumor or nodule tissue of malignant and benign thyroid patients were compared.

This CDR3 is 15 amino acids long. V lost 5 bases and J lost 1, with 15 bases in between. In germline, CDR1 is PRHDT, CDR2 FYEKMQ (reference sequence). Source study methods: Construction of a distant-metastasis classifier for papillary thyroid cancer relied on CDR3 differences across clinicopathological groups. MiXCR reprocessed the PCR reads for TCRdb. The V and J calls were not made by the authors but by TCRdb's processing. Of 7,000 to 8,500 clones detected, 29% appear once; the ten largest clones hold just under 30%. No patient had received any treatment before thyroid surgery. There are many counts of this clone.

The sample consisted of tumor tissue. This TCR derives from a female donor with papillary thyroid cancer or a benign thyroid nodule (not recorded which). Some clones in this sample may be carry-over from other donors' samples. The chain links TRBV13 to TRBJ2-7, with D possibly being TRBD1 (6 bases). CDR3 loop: CASSGSRRGSYEQYF. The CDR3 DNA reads TGTGCCAGCAGCGGAAGCCGAAGGGGGTCCTACGAGCAGTACTTC.